This TCR beta chain originates from a study of T cell responses to AZD1222 COVID-19 vaccine. Comment on this clone: Its antigen is not known.

J was trimmed by 5 bases and V by 6 bases; bases with no gene match: 12. The CDR3 covers 16 residues. Germline loops: CDR1 SGDLS, CDR2 YYNGEE. Study-level findings and limits: Nearly half of spike-specific TCRs reportedly target variant regions that are unmutated in the B.1.351 and B.1.1.7 variants. Breadth and depth of Spike-specific TCRs rose after two AZD1222 doses. Only a handful of AZD1222 recipients, several in all, had baseline seropositivity.

TCRdb keeps only in-frame clones here, not all; method: immunoSEQ multiplex PCR. The data show some 95,000 clones, roughly 90% seen once. The source was peripheral blood, collected 28 days after the second AZD1222 dose. The rearrangement links TRBV9 to TRBJ1-4; 8 bases are shared with TRBD1. The clonotype was recovered from an adult who received the AZD1222 COVID-19 vaccine. The CDR3 spells CASKPGTGLGNEKLFF. The CDR3 nucleotides are TGTGCCAGCAAACCCGGGACAGGTCTTGGGAATGAAAAACTGTTTTTT.